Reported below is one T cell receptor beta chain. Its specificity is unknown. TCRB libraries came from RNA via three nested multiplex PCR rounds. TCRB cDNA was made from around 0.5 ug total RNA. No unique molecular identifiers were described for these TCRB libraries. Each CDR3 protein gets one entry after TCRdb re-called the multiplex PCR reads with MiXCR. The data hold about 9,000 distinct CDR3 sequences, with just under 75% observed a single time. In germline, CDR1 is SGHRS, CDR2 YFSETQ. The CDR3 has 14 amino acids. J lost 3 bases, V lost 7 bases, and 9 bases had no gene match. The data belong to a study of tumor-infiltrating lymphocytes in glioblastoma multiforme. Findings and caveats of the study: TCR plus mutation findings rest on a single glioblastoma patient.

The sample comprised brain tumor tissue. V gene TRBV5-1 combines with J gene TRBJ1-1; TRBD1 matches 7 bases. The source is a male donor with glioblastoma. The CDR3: CASAAGQEDTEAFF. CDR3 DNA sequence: TGCGCCAGCGCGGCTGGACAGGAGGACACTGAAGCTTTCTTT.